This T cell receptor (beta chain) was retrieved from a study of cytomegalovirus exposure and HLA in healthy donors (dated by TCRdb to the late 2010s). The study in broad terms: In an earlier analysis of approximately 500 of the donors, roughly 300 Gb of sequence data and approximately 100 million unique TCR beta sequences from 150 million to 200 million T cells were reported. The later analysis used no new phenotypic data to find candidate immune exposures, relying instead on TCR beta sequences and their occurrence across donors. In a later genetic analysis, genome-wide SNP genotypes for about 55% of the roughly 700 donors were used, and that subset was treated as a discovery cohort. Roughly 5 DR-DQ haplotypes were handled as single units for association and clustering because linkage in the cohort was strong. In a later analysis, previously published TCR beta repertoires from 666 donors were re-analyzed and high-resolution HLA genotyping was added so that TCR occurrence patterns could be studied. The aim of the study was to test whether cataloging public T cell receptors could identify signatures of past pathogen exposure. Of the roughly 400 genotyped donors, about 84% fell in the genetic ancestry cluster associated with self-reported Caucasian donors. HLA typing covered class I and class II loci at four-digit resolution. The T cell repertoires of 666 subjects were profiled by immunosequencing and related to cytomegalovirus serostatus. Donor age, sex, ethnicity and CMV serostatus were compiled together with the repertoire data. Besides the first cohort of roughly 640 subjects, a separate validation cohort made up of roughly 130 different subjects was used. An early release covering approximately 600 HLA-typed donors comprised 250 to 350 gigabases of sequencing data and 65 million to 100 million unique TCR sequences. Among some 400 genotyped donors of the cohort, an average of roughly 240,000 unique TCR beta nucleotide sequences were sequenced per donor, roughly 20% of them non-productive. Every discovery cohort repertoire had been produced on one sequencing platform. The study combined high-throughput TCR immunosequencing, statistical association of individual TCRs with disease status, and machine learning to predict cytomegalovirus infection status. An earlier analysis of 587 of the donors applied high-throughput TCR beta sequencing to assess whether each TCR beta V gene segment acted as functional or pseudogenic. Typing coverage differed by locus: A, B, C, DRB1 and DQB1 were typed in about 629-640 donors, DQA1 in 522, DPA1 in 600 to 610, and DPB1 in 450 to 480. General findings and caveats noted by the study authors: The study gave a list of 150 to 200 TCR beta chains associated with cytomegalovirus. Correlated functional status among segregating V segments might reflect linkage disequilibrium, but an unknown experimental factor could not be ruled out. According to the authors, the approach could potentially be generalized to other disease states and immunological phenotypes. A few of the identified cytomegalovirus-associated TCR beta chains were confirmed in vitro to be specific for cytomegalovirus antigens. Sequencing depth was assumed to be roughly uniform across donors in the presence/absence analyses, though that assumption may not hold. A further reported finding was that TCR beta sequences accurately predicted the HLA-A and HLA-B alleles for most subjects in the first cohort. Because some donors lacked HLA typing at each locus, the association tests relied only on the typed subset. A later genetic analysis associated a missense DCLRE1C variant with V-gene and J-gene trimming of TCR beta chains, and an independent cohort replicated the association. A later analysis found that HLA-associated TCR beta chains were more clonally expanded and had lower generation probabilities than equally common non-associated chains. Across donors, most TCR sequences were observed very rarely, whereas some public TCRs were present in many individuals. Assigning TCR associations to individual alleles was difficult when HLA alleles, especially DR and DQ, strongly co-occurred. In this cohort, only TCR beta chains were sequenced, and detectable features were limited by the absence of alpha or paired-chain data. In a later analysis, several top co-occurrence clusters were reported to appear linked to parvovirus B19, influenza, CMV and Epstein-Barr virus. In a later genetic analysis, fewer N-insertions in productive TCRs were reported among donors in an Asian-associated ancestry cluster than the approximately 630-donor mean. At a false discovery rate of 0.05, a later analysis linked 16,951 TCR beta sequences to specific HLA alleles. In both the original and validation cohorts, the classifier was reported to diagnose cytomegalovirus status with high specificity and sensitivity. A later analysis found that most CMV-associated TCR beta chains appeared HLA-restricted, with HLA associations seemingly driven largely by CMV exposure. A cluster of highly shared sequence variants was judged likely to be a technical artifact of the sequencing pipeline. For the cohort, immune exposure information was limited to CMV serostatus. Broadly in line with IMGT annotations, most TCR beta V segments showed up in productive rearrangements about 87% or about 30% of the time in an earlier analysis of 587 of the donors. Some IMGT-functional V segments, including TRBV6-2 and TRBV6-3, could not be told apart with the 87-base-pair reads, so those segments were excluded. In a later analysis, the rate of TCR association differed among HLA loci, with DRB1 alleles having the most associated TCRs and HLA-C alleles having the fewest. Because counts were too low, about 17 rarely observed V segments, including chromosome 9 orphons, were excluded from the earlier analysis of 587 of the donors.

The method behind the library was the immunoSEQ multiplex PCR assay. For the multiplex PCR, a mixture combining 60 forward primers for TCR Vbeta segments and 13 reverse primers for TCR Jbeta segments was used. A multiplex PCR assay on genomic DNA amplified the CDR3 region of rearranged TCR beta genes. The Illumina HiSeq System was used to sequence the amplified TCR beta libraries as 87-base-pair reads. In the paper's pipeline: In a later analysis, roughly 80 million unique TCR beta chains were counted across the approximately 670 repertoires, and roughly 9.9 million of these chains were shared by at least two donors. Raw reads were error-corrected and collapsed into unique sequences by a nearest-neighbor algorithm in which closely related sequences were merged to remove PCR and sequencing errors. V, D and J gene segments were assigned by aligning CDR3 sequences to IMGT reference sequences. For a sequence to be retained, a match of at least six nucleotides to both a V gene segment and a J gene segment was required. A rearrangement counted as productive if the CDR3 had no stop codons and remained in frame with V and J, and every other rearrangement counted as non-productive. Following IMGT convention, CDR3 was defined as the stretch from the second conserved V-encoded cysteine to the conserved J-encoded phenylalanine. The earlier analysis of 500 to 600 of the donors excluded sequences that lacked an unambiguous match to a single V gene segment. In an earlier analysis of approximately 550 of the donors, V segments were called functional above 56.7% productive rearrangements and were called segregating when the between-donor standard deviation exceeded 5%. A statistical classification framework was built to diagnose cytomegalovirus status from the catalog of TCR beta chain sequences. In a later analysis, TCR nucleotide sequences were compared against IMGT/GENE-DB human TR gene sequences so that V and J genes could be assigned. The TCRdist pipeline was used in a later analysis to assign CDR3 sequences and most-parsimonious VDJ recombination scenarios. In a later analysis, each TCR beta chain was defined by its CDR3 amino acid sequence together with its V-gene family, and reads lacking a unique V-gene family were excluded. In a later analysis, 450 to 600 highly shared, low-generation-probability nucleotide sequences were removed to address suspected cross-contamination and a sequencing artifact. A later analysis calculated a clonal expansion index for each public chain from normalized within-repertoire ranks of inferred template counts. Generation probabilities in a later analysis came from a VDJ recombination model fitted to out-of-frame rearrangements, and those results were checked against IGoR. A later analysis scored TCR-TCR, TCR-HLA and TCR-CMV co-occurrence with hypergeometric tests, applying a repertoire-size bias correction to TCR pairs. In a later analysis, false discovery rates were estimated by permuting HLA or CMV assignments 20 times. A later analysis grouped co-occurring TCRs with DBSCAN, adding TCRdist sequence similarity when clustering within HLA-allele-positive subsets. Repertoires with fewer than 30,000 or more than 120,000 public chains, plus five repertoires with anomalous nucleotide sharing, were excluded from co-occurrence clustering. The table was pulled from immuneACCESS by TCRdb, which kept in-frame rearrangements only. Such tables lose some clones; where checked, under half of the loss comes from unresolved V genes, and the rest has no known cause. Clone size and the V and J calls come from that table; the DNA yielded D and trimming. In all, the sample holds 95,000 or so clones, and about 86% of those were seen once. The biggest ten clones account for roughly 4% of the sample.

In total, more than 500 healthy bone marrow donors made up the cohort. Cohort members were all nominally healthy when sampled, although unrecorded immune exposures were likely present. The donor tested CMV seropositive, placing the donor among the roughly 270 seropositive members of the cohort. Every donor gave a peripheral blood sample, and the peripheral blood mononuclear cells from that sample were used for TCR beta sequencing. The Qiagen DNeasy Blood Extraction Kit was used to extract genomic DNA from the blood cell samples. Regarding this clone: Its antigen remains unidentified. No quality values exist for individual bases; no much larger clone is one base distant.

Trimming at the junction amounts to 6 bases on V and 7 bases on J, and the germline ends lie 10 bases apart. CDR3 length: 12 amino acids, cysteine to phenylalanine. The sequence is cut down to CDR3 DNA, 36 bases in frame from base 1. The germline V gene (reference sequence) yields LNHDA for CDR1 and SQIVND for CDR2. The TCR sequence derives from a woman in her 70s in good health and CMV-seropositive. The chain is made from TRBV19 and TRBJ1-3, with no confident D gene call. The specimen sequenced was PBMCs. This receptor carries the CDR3 CASSLSGNTIYF. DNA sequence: TGTGCCAGTAGCCTCAGCGGGAACACCATATATTTT. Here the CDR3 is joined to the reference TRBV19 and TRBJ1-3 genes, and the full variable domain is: DGGITQSPKYLFRKEGQNVTLSCEQNLNHDAMYWYRQDPGQGLRLIYYSQIVNDFQKGDIAEGYSVSREKKESFPLTVTSAQKNPTAFYLCASSLSGNTIYFGEGSWLTVV.